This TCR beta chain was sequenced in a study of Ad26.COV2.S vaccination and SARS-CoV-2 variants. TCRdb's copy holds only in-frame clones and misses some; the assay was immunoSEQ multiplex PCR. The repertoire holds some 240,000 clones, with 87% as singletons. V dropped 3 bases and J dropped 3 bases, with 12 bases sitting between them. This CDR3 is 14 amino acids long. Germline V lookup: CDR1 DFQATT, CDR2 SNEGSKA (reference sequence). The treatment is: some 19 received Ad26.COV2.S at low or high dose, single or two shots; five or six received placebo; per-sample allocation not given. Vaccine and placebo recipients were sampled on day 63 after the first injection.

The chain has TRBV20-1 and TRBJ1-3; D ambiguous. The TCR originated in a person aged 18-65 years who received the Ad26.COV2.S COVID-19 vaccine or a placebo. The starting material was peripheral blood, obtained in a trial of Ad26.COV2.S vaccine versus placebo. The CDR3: CSASFGSGGNTIYF. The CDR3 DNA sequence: TGCAGTGCTAGTTTCGGTTCGGGTGGAAACACCATATATTTT.